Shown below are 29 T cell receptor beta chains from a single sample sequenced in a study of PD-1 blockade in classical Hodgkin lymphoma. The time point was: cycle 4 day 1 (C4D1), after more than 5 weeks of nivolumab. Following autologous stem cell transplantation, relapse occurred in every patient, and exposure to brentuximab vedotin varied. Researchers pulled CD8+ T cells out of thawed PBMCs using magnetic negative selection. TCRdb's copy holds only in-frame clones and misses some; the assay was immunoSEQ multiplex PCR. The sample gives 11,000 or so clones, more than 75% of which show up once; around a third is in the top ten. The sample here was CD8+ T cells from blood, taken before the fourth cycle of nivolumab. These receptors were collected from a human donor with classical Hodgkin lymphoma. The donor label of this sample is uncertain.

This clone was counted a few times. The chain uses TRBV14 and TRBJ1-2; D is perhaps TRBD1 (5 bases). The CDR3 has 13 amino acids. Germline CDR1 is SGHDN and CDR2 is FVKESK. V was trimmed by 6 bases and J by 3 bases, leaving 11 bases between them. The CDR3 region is CASRAGGDYGYTF. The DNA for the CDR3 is TGTGCCAGCAGGGCCGGGGGAGACTATGGCTACACCTTC.

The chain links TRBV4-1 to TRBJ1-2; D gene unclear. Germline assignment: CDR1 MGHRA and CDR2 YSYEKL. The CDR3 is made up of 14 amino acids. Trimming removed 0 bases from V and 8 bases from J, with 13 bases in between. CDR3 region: CASSQDSGRMGYTF. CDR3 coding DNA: TGCGCCAGCAGCCAAGATTCCGGCAGGATGGGCTACACCTTC.

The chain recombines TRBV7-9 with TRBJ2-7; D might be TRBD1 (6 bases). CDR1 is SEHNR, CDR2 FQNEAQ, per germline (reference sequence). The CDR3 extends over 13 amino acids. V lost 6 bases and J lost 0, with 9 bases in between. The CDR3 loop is CASRDSLSYEQYF. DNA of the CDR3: TGTGCCAGCAGGGACAGCCTCTCCTACGAGCAGTACTTC.

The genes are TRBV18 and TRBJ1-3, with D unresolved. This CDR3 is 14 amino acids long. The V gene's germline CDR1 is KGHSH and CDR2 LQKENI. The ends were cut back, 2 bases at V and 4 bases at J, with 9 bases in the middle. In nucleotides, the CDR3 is TGTGCCAGCTCACCAGGGGAGAGCGGAAACACCATATATTTT. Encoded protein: CASSPGESGNTIYF.

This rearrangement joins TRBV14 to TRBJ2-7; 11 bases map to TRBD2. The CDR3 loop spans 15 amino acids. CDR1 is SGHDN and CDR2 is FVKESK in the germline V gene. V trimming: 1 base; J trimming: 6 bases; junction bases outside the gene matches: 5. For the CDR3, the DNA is TGTGCCAGCAGCCAAGCACTAGCGGGAGTATTCGAGCAGTACTTC. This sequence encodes CASSQALAGVFEQYF.

The CDR3 here is CASSLQGSSGANVLTF. The CDR3 DNA is TGTGCCAGCAGTTTACAGGGCAGCTCTGGGGCCAACGTCCTGACTTTC. This chain uses TRBV28 with TRBJ2-6; tentative D call: TRBD1 (5 bases). Trimming took 2 bases from V and 0 from J, leaving 8 bases between them. Per the germline V gene, CDR1 is MDHEN and CDR2 is SYDVKM. This CDR3 has 16 residues.

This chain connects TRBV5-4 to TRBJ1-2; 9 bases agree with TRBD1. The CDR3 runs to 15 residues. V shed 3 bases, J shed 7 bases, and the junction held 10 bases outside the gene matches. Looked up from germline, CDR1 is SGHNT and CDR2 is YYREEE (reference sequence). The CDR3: CASSSTPGTGTGYTF. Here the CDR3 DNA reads TGTGCCAGCAGCTCCACCCCCGGGACAGGGACTGGCTACACCTTC.

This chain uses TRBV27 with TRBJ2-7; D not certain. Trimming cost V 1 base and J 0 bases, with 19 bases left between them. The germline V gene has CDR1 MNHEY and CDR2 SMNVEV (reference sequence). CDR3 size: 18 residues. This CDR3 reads CASSLLSSGSRYSYEQYF. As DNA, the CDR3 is TGTGCCAGCAGTTTATTGAGTTCCGGCTCTCGCTACTCCTACGAGCAGTACTTC.

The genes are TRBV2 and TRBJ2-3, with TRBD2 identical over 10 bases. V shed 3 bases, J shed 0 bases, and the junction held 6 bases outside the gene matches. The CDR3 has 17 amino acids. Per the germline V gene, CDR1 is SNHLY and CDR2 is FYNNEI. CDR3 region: CASSDGRAGGSTDTQYF. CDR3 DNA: TGTGCCAGCAGTGACGGGCGAGCGGGAGGGAGCACAGATACGCAGTATTTT.

CDR3 region: CASSLFPSGRGTDTQYF. CDR3 nucleotide sequence: TGTGCCAGCAGCTTATTCCCCAGCGGGAGAGGCACAGATACGCAGTATTTT. The V gene is TRBV11-2, the J gene TRBJ2-3, with 8 bases fitting TRBD2. The CDR3 is 17 residues long. Trimming took 2 bases from V and 1 from J; bases not matched to a gene: 8. Germline lookup yields CDR1 SGHAT and CDR2 FQNNGV.

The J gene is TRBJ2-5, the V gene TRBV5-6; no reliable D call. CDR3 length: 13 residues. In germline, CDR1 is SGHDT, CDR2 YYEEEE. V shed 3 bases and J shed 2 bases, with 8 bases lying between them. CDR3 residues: CASSSDTQETQYF. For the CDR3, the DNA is TGTGCCAGCAGCTCAGACACACAAGAGACCCAGTACTTC.

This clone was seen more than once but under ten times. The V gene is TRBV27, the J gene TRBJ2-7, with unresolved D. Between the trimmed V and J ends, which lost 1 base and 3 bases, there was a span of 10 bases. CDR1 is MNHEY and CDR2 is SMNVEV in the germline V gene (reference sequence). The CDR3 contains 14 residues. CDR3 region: CASSLWGTGYEQYF. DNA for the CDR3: TGTGCCAGCAGTTTATGGGGAACGGGCTACGAGCAGTACTTC.

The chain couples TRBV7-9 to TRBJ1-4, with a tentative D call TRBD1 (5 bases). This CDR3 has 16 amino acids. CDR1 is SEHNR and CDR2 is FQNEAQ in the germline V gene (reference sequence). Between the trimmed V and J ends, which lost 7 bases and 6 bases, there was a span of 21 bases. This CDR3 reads CASTAPMARRDEKLFF. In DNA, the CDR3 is TGTGCCAGCACCGCTCCCATGGCTCGCAGGGATGAAAAACTGTTTTTT.

CDR3: CASSNNGIGPDTQYF. CDR3 DNA sequence: TGTGCCAGCAGCAACAACGGCATTGGGCCAGATACGCAGTATTTT. The chain recombines TRBV13 with TRBJ2-3, with no clear D. Trimming cost V 5 bases and J 4 bases, with 16 bases left between them. Germline CDR1 reads PRHDT; CDR2 reads FYEKMQ (reference sequence). The length of the CDR3 is 15 residues.

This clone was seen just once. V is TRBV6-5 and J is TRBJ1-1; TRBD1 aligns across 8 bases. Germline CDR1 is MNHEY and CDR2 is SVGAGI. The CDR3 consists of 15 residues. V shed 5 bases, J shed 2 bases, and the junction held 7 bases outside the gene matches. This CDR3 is CASSHPTGGNTEAFF. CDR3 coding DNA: TGTGCCAGCAGTCATCCCACAGGGGGAAACACTGAAGCTTTCTTT.

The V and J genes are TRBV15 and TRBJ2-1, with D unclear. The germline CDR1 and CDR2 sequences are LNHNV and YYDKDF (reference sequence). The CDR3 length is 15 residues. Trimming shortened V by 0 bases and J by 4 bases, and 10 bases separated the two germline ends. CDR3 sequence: CATSRDIYIYNEQFF. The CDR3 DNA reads TGTGCCACCAGCAGAGATATTTACATTTACAATGAGCAGTTCTTC.

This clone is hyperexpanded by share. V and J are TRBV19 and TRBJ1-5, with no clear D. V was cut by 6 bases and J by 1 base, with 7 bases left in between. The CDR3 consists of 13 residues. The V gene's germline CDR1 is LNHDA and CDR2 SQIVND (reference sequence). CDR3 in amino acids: CASSLQSNQPQHF. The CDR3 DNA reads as TGTGCCAGTAGCCTTCAAAGCAATCAGCCCCAGCATTTT.

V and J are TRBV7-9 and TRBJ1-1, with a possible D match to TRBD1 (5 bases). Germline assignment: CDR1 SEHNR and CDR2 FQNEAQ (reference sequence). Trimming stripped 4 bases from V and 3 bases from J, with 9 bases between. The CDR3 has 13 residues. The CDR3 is CASSWPGDTEAFF. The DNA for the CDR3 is TGTGCCAGCAGCTGGCCGGGGGACACTGAAGCTTTCTTT.

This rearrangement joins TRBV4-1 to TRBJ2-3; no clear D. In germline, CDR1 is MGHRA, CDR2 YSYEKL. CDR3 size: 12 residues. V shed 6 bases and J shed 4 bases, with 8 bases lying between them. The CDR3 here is CASSRSSDTQYF. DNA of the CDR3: TGCGCCAGCAGTAGGTCCTCAGATACGCAGTATTTT.

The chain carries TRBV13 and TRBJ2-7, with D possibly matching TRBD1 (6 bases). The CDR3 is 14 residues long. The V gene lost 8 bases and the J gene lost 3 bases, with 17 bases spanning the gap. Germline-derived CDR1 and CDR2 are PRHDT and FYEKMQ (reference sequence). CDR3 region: CASARRDKVYEQYF. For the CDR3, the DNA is TGTGCCAGCGCACGCCGGGACAAAGTCTACGAGCAGTACTTC.

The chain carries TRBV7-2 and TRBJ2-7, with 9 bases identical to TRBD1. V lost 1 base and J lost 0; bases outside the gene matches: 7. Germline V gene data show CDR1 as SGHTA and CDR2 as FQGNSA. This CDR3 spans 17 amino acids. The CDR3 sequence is CASSLGTGGLLSYEQYF. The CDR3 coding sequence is TGTGCCAGCAGCTTAGGTACAGGGGGCCTCCTCTCCTACGAGCAGTACTTC.

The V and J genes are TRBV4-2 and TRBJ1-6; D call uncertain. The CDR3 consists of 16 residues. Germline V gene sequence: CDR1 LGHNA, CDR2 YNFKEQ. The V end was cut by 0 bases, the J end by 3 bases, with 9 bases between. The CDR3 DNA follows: TGTGCCAGCAGCCAAGAATCCGGGAACTATAATTCACCCCTCCACTTT. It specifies CASSQESGNYNSPLHF.

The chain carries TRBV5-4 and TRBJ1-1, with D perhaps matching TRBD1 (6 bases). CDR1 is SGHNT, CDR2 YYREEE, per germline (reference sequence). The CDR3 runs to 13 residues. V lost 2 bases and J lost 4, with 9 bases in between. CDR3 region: CASSLGGSTEAFF. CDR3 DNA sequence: TGTGCCAGCAGCTTAGGGGGGTCCACTGAAGCTTTCTTT.

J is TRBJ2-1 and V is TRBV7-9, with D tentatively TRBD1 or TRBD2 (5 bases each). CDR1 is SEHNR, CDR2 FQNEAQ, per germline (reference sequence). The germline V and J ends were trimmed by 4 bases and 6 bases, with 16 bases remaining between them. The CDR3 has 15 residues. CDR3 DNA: TGTGCCAGCAGCTCCCGGGACGGGCCGCTCAATGAGCAGTTCTTC. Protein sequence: CASSSRDGPLNEQFF.

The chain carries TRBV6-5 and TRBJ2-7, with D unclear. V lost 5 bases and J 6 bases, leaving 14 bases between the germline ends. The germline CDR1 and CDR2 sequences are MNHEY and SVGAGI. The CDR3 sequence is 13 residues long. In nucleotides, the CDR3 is TGTGCCAGCAGTCCCATGTCTGGCCTCGAGCAGTACTTC. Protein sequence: CASSPMSGLEQYF.

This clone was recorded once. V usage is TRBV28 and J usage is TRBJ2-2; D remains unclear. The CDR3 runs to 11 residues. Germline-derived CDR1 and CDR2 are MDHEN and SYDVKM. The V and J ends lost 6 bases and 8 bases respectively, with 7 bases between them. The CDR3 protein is CASRFSGELFF. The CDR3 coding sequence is TGTGCCAGCAGGTTTTCGGGGGAGCTGTTTTTT.

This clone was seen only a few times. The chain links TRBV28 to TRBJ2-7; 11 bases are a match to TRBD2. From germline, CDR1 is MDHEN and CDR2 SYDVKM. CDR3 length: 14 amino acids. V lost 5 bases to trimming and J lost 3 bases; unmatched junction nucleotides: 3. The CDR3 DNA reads TGTGCCAGCAGTCGCGGGACTAGCGGCTACGAGCAGTACTTC. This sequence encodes CASSRGTSGYEQYF.

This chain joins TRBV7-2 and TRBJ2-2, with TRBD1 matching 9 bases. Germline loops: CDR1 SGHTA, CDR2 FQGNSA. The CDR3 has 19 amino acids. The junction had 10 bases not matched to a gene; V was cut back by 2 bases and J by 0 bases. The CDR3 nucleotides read TGTGCCAGCAGCTTATTCAGGGGGGACAGGGTCTCGAACACCGGGGAGCTGTTTTTT. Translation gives CASSLFRGDRVSNTGELFF.

The CDR3 nucleotides are TGTGCCAGCAGCTTAGGTGGGGATGAGCAGTTCTTC. Its protein is CASSLGGDEQFF. The chain links TRBV7-2 to TRBJ2-1; no reliable D call. The CDR3 totals 12 residues. The V and J ends lost 1 base and 8 bases respectively, with 6 bases between them. Germline V gene data show CDR1 as SGHTA and CDR2 as FQGNSA.